The sequence of this T cell receptor beta chain was determined in a study of blood T cell repertoires in COVID-19. On the study more broadly: Acute and convalescent COVID-19 specimens originated in the United States, Italy and Spain. T cells, B-cell-depleted T cells, or PBMCs supplied cDNA or gDNA.

The CDR3 is made up of 15 amino acids. V dropped 4 bases and J dropped 4; count of bases not matched to a gene: 9. Germline loops: CDR1 SGHKS, CDR2 YYEKEE (reference sequence). Methods used by the authors: Amplification of reference gene primers was used by the study to estimate nucleated cell counts. The table came from immunoSEQ multiplex PCR; TCRdb's copy has only in-frame clones and leaves some out. That table gives V, J and clone size, and the DNA gave D and trimming. Among 35,000 to 45,000 clones listed, about 82% were seen once. The chain has TRBV5-5 and TRBJ2-5; 8 bases align to TRBD1. The sequence came from a human donor in a cohort sampled during active COVID-19. The sequencing input was peripheral blood. The DNA of the CDR3 is TGTGCCAGCAGCCTCCCTGGACAGGGAGGAGAGACCCAGTACTTC. It is translated as CASSLPGQGGETQYF.